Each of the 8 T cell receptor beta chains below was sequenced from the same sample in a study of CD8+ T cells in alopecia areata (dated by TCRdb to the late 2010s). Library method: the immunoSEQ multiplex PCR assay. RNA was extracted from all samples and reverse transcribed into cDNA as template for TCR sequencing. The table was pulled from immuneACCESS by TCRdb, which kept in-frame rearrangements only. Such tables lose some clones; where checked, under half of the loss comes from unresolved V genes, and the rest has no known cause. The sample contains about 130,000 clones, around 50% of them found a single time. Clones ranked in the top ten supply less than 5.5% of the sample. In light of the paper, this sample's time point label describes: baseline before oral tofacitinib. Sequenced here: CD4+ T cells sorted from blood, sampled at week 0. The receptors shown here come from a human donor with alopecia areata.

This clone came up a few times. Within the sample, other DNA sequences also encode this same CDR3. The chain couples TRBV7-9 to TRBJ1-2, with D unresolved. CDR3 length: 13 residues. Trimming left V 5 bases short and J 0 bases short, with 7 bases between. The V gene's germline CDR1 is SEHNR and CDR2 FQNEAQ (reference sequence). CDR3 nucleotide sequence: TGTGCCAGCAGCCCGGGAGCTAACTATGGCTACACCTTC. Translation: CASSPGANYGYTF.

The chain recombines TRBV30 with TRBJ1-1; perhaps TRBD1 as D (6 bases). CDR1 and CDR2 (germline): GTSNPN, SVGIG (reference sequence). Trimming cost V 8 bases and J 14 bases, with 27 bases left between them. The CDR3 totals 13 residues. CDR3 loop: CAATRGQSPRAFF. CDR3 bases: TGTGCCGCAACACGCGGACAGTCTCCCCGTGCGTTCTTT.

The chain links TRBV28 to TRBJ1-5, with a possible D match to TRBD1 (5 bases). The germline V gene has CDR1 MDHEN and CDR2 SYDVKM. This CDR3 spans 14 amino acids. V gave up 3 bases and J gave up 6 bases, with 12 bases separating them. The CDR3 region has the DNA TGTGCCAGCAGTTTGGGTCAGGGAACTCAGCCCCAGCATTTT. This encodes CASSLGQGTQPQHF.

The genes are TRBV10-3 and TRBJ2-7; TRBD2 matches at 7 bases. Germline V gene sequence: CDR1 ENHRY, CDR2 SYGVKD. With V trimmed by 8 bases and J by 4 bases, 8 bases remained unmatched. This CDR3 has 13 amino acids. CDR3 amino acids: CAIGAELAYEQYF. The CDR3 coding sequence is TGTGCCATCGGCGCGGAACTAGCGTACGAGCAGTACTTC.

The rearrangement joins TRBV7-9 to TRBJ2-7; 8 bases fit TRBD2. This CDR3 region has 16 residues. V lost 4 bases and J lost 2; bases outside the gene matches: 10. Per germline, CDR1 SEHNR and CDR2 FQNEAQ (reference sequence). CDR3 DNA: TGTGCCAGCAGCTCCCAAGCGGGGGTCTTAACCTACGAGCAGTACTTC. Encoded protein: CASSSQAGVLTYEQYF. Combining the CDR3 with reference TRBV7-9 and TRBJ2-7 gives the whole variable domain DTGVSQNPRHKITKRGQNVTFRCDPISEHNRLYWYRQTLGQGPEFLTYFQNEAQLEKSRLLSDRFSAERPKGSFSTLEIQRTEQGDSAMYLCASSSQAGVLTYEQYFGPGTRLTVT.

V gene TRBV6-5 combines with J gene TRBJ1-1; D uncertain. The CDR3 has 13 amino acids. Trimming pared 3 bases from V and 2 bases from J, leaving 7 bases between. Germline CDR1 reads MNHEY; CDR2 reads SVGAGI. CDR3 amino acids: CASSYNINTEAFF. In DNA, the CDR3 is TGTGCCAGCAGTTATAACATCAACACTGAAGCTTTCTTT.

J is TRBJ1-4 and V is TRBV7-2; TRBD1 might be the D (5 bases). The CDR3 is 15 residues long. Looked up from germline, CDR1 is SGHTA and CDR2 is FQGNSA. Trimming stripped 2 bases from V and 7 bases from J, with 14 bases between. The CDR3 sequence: CASSLRQGSSEKLFF. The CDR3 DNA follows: TGTGCCAGCAGCTTAAGGCAGGGATCGAGTGAAAAACTGTTTTTT.

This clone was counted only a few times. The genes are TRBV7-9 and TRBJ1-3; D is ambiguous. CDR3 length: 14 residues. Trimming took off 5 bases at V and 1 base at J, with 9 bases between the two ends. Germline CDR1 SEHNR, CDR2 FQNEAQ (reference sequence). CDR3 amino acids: CASSLRGSGNTIYF. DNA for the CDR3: TGTGCCAGCAGCCTCCGGGGATCTGGAAACACCATATATTTT.